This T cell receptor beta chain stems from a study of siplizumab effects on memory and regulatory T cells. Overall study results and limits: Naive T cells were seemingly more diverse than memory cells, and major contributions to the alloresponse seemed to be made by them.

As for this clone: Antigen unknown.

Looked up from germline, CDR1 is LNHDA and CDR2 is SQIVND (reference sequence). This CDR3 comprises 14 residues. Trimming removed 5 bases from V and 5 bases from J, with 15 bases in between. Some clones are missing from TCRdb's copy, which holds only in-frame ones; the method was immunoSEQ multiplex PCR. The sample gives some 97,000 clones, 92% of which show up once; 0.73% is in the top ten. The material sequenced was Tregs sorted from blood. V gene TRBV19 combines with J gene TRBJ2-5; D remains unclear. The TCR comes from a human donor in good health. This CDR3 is CASSFSGSRETQYF. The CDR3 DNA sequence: TGTGCCAGTAGTTTTTCCGGGTCCCGGGAGACCCAGTACTTC.